Sequencing of this T cell receptor (beta chain) was carried out in a study of OX40 agonist ivuxolimab in advanced cancers. Study as a whole: Prior therapy, whether anti-PD-1, anti-PD-L1 or anti-CTLA-4, was allowed, and 30% to 40% had some.

Details on this clone: Its antigen is undetermined.

The V segment lost 1 base and the J segment 5 bases; nucleotides outside the gene matches: 7. Germline values: CDR1 MDHEN, CDR2 SYDVKM. The CDR3 is made up of 16 amino acids. Some clones are missing from TCRdb's copy, which holds only in-frame ones; the method was immunoSEQ multiplex PCR. The sample has about 40,000 clones, 70% to 90% seen once. Regarding the study as a whole: With doses of 0.1 to 3.0 mg/kg, CD4+ and CD8+ blood T cells had undergone clonal expansion by week 6.

The TCR was taken from an adult with an advanced solid tumor such as melanoma, head and neck, liver or kidney cancer. The chain is built from TRBV28 and TRBJ1-1; 10 bases fit TRBD1. Sample: CD4+ or CD8+ T cells sorted from blood, taken in a trial of the OX40 agonist ivuxolimab. CDR3 coding DNA: TGTGCCAGCAGTTTATCCTGGACAGGGGGAAATACTGAAGCTTTCTTT. Translating gives CASSLSWTGGNTEAFF.